The 6 T cell receptor beta chains below come from one sample, sequenced in a study of T cells expressing NK-cell markers. TCRdb re-called the 5' RACE reads and gives one entry per CDR3 protein, without DNA. The sample's table shows over 150,000 distinct CDR3 sequences. The sample taken for sequencing was blood T cells: a sorted CD56 or NKG2C T cell subset, CD4+ or CD8+ T cells, or bulk PBMC T cells (not recorded which). The origin of the receptors is a woman in her forties or fifties in good health.

CDR3 loop: CASSLRDDRTEQFF. The chain couples TRBV11-3 to TRBJ2-1; the TRBD1 assignment by TCRdb is unverifiable without DNA. Germline lookup yields CDR1 SGHNT and CDR2 YENEEA. CDR3 length equals 14 residues.

The V and J genes are TRBV30 and TRBJ2-2; TCRdb's D call of TRBD2 is untestable without DNA. The CDR3 totals 13 residues. Per germline, CDR1 GTSNPN and CDR2 SVGIG (reference sequence). CDR3 loop: CAWSVPAGGELFF. Drawing the rest from reference TRBV30 and TRBJ2-2, the complete variable domain is SQTIHQWPATLVQPVGSPLSLECTVEGTSNPNLYWYRQAAGRGLQLLFYSVGIGQISSEVPQNLSASRPQDRQFILSSKKLLLSDSGFYLCAWSVPAGGELFFGEGSRLTVL.

The chain recombines TRBV21-1 with TRBJ2-5; TCRdb's assignment of TRBD2 cannot be checked, as there is no DNA. TRBV21-1 is a recognized pseudogene. The CDR3 has 14 residues. CDR3 residues: CASTLREDQETQYF.

The gene calls are TRBV9 and TRBJ2-5; without DNA, the TCRdb call of TRBD2 cannot be checked. The germline V gene has CDR1 SGDLS and CDR2 YYNGEE. This CDR3 comprises 14 residues. The CDR3 sequence is CASSVDEGLETQYF.

The chain carries TRBV30 and TRBJ1-1. From germline, CDR1 is GTSNPN and CDR2 SVGIG (reference sequence). The CDR3 has 11 residues. Here the CDR3 reads CAWSVNREAFF. The full variable domain, rest sourced from reference TRBV30 and TRBJ1-1, is SQTIHQWPATLVQPVGSPLSLECTVEGTSNPNLYWYRQAAGRGLQLLFYSVGIGQISSEVPQNLSASRPQDRQFILSSKKLLLSDSGFYLCAWSVNREAFFGQGTRLTVV.

The J gene is TRBJ2-3, the V gene TRBV5-1; TCRdb indicates TRBD2, and absent DNA this call remains unverified. The germline V gene encodes CDR1 SGHRS and CDR2 YFSETQ. The CDR3 consists of 12 residues. CDR3 residues: CASSPAGDTQYF.